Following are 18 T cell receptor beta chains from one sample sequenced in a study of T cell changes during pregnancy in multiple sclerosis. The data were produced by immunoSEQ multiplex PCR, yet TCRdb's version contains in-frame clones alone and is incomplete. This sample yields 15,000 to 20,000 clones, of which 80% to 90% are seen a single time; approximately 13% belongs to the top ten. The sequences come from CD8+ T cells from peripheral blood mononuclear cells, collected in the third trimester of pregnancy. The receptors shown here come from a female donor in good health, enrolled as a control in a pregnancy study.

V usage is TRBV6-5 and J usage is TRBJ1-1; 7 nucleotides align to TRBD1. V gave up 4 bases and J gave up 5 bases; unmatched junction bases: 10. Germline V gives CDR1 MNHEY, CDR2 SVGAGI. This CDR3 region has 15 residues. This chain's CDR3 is CASSSQQGLGTEAFF. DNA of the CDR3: TGTGCCAGCAGTTCCCAACAGGGGTTGGGGACTGAAGCTTTCTTT.

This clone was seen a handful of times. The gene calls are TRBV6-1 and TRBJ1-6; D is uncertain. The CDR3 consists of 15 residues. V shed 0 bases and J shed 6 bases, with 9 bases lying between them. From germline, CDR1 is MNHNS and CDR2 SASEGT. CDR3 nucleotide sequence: TGTGCCAGCAGTGAAGCGTCGGGTGGTAATTCACCCCTCCACTTT. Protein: CASSEASGGNSPLHF.

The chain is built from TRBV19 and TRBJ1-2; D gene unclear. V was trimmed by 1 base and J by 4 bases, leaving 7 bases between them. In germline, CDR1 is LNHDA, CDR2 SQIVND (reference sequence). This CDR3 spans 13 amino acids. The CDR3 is CASSIAMSYGYTF. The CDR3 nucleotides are TGTGCCAGTAGTATAGCCATGTCCTATGGCTACACCTTC.

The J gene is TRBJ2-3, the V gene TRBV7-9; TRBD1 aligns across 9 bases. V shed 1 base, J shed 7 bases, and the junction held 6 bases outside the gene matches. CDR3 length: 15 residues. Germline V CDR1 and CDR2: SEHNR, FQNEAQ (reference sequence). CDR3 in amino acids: CASSLETGGGNTQYF. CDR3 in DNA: TGTGCCAGCAGCTTAGAGACAGGGGGAGGCAATACGCAGTATTTT.

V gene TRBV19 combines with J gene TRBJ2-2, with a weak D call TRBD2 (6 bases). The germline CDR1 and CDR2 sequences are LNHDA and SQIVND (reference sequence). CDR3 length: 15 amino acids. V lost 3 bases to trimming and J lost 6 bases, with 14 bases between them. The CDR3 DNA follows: TGTGCCAGTAGTATCCCGGACTATCTAGCCGGGGAGCTGTTTTTT. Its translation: CASSIPDYLAGELFF.

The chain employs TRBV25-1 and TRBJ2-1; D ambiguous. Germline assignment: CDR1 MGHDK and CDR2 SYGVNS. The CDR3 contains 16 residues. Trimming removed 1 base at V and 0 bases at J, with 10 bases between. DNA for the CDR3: TGTGCCAGCAGTGAATGGTACAAAAGCTCCTACAATGAGCAGTTCTTC. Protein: CASSEWYKSSYNEQFF.

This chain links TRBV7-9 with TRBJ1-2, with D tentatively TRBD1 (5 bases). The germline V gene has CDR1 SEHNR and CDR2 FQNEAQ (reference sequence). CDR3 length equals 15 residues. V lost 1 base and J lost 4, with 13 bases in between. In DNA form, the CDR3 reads TGTGCCAGCAGCTTAGAAAGTAGGGGTTCCTATGGCTACACCTTC. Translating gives CASSLESRGSYGYTF.

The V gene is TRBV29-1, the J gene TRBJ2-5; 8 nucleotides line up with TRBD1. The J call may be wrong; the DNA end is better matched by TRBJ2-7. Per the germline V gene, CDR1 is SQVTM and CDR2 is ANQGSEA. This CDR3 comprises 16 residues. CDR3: CSVGGGDRGISGEQYF. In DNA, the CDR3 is TGCAGCGTTGGAGGGGGCGACAGGGGAATCTCGGGCGAGCAGTACTTC.

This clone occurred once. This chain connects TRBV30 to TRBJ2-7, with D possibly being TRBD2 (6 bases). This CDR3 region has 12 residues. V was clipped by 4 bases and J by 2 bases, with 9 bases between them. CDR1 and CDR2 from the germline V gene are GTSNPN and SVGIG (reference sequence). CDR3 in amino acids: CAWMGGTYEQYF. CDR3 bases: TGTGCCTGGATGGGCGGGACCTACGAGCAGTACTTC.

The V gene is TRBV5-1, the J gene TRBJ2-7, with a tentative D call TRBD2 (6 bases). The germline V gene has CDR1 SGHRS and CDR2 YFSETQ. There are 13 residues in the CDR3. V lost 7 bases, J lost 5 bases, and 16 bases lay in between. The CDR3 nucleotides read TGCGCCAGCTCCTGGGGGGAGAGGGACGAGCAGTACTTC. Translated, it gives CASSWGERDEQYF.

The CDR3 protein is CASSLNTGMNTEAFF. The CDR3, as DNA: TGTGCCAGCAGCTTGAATACAGGAATGAACACTGAAGCTTTCTTT. The chain couples TRBV11-3 to TRBJ1-1; tentatively, D is TRBD1 (5 bases). Deletions cut 3 bases from V and 0 bases from J, with 11 bases between. The CDR3 extends over 15 amino acids. Germline V gene data show CDR1 as SGHNT and CDR2 as YENEEA.

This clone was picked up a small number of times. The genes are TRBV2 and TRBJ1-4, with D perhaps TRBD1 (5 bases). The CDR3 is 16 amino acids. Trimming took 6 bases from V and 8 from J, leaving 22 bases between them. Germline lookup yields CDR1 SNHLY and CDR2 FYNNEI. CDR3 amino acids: CASSLSGWGGREKLFF. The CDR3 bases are TGTGCCAGCAGCTTATCCGGCTGGGGCGGGAGAGAAAAACTGTTTTTT. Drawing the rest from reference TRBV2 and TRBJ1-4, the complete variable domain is EPEVTQTPSHQVTQMGQEVILRCVPISNHLYFYWYRQILGQKVEFLVSFYNNEISEKSEIFDDQFSVERPDGSNFTLKIRSTKLEDSAMYFCASSLSGWGGREKLFFGSGTQLSVL.

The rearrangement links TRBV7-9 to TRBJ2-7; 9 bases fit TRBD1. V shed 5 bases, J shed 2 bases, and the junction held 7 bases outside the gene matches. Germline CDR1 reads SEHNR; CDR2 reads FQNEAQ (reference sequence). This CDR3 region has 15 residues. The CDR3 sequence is CASSPRDRETYEQYF. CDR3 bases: TGTGCCAGCAGCCCCCGGGACAGGGAAACCTACGAGCAGTACTTC.

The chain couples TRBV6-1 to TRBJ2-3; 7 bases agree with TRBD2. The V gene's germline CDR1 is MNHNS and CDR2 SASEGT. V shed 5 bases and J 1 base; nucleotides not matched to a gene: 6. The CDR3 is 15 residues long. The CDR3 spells CASSLGGGRTDTQYF. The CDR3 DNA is TGTGCCAGCAGTTTGGGGGGGGGTCGCACAGATACGCAGTATTTT.

CDR3 DNA: TGTGCCAGCCGCCCCGGGACTAGCGGTGGAGACGAGCAGTACTTC. Protein sequence: CASRPGTSGGDEQYF. V gene TRBV6-1 combines with J gene TRBJ2-7; 11 nucleotides align to TRBD2. The CDR3 loop spans 15 amino acids. In germline, CDR1 is MNHNS, CDR2 SASEGT. V lost 8 bases, J lost 5 bases, and 11 bases stayed unmatched.

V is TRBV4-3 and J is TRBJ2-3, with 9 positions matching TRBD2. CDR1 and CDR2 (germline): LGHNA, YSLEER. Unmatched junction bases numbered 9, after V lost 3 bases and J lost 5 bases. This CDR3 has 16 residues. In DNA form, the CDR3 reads TGCGCCAGCAGCCAGTCCATAGCGGGAGAGGGAGATACGCAGTATTTT. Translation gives CASSQSIAGEGDTQYF.

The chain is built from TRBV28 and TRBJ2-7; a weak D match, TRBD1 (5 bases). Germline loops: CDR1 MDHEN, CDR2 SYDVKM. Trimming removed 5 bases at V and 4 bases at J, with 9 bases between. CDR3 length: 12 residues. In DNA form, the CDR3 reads TGTGCCAGCAGTCAGGACATTTACGAGCAGTACTTC. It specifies CASSQDIYEQYF.

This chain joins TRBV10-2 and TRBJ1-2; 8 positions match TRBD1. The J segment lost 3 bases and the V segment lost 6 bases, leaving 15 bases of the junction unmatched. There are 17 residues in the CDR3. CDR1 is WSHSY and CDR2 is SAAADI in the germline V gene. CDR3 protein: CASRERSGGAFDYGYTF. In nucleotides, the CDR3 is TGCGCCAGCAGAGAAAGGTCAGGGGGCGCTTTTGACTATGGCTACACCTTC.